This T cell receptor (beta chain) was identified in a study of blood T cells in healthy people across ages. The CDR3 has 15 residues. Deletions cut 1 base from V and 6 bases from J, with 15 bases between. Germline V lookup: CDR1 SGHDT, CDR2 YYEEEE. Healthy individuals of Caucasian origin from Russia, aged 6 to 90, served as donors. Drawn from each donor were around 10 milliliters of peripheral blood. Broader study findings: Long-lived donors had more naive CD4+ cells and higher diversity than aged donors. TCR beta diversity correlated strongly with naive T cell percentage.

A second PCR of roughly 6 to 12 cycles used a sample-barcoded 5' primer and a J-beta primer mix. TCRdb independently ran MiXCR on the 5' RACE reads; one entry per CDR3 protein. This sample has hundreds of thousands of distinct CDR3 sequences; under 65% occur once, and the top ten carry approximately 12%. Concerning this clonotype: The target antigen is unknown.

The V gene is TRBV5-6, the J gene TRBJ2-3, with D perhaps matching TRBD2 (5 bases). The receptor was derived from a woman of 80 years or more in good health. The sample comprised blood. For the CDR3, the DNA is TGTGCCAGCAGCTTGCGACCACAACCGGGGGATACGCAGTATTTT. Translation gives CASSLRPQPGDTQYF.